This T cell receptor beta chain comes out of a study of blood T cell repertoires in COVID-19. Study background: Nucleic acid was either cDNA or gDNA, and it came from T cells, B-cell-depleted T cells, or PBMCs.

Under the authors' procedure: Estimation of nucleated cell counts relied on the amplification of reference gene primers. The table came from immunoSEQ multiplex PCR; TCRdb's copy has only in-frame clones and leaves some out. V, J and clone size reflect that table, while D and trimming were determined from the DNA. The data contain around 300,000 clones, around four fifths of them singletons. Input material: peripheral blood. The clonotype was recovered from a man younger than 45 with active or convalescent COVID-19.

The CDR3 sequence: CASSDPGQEFPDTQYF. In nucleotides, the CDR3 is TGTGCCAGTAGTGATCCGGGACAGGAATTCCCAGATACGCAGTATTTT. J is TRBJ2-3 and V is TRBV19, with TRBD1 matching 8 bases. The V segment lost 5 bases and the J segment 4 bases; nucleotides outside the gene matches: 11. CDR3 length: 16 residues. Germline V gene sequence: CDR1 LNHDA, CDR2 SQIVND (reference sequence).